These 10 T cell receptor beta chains came from one sample sequenced in a study of blood T cell repertoires in COVID-19. This table comes from immunoSEQ multiplex PCR, and its TCRdb copy is limited to in-frame clones, with some not included. This table has 260,000 or so clones, 83% appearing once. Sequenced material: peripheral blood. The receptors shown here come from a man older than 75 with acute or convalescent COVID-19.

V gene TRBV4-1 combines with J gene TRBJ2-5; D is perhaps TRBD2 (5 bases). This CDR3 has 12 residues. The germline V gene has CDR1 MGHRA and CDR2 YSYEKL. V gave up 8 bases and J gave up 3 bases, with 10 bases separating them. CDR3 residues: CASGPGKETQYF. CDR3 nucleotide sequence: TGCGCCAGCGGACCGGGGAAAGAGACCCAGTACTTC.

At least ten counts were recorded for this clone. J is TRBJ2-7 and V is TRBV3-1 (or the pseudogene TRBV3-2); 8 nucleotides align to TRBD2. With V trimmed by 3 bases and J by 7 bases, 8 bases remained unmatched. There are 14 residues in the CDR3. Germline V gene lookup returns CDR1 LGHDT and CDR2 YNNKEL (reference sequence). CDR3 in amino acids: CASSQSGSSGEQYF. CDR3 in DNA: TGTGCCAGCAGCCAGAGCGGGAGTTCGGGTGAGCAGTACTTC.

In DNA form, the CDR3 reads TGCGCCAGCAGCCCTAGCAGGGGGATGGGACATGGCTACACCTTC. As protein: CASSPSRGMGHGYTF. The rearrangement links TRBV5-1 to TRBJ1-2; 7 bases map to TRBD1. Germline loops: CDR1 SGHRS, CDR2 YFSETQ. Unmatched junction bases numbered 12, after V lost 4 bases and J lost 6 bases. This CDR3 is 15 amino acids long. Looking up the rest from reference TRBV5-1 and TRBJ1-2 gives the full variable domain: KAGVTQTPRYLIKTRGQQVTLSCSPISGHRSVSWYQQTPGQGLQFLFEYFSETQRNKGNFPGRFSGRQFSNSRSEMNVSTLELGDSALYLCASSPSRGMGHGYTFGSGTRLTVV.

The chain recombines TRBV11-3 with TRBJ2-7; D remains unclear. V dropped 1 base and J dropped 5 bases, with 6 bases sitting between them. The CDR3 extends over 12 amino acids. The germline V gene has CDR1 SGHNT and CDR2 YENEEA. DNA for the CDR3: TGTGCCAGCAGCTTAGTCAGTGACGAGCAGTACTTC. This encodes CASSLVSDEQYF.

The CDR3 loop is CASRNQQGSGANVLTF. The CDR3 DNA sequence: TGTGCCAGTAGGAACCAACAGGGCTCTGGGGCCAACGTCCTGACTTTC. The rearrangement links TRBV19 to TRBJ2-6; the D gene is possibly TRBD1 (6 bases). Germline lookup yields CDR1 LNHDA and CDR2 SQIVND (reference sequence). Trimming pared 6 bases from V and 0 bases from J, leaving 12 bases between. CDR3 length equals 16 residues.

The V call is TRBV7-6, the J call TRBJ1-1; D possibly corresponds to TRBD1 (6 bases). CDR3 length: 14 amino acids. Between the trimmed V and J ends, which lost 5 bases and 0 bases, there was a span of 10 bases. CDR1 SGHVS and CDR2 FNYEAQ come from the germline V gene. CDR3 residues: CASSRQAMNTEAFF. In DNA, the CDR3 is TGTGCCAGCAGCCGACAGGCGATGAACACTGAAGCTTTCTTT.

The chain employs TRBV29-1 and TRBJ2-1; 9 bases are a match to TRBD2. Looked up from germline, CDR1 is SQVTM and CDR2 is ANQGSEA. The CDR3 is made up of 15 amino acids. The J segment lost 8 bases and the V segment lost 6 bases, leaving 14 bases of the junction unmatched. CDR3 protein: CSVGGHSGRFDEQFF. Here the CDR3 DNA reads TGCAGCGTGGGCGGGCATAGCGGGAGATTCGATGAGCAGTTCTTC.

The rearrangement uses TRBV2 and TRBJ2-3; D uncertain. The CDR3 contains 17 residues. CDR1 and CDR2 from the germline V gene are SNHLY and FYNNEI. V gave up 5 bases and J gave up 0 bases, with 18 bases separating them. Here the CDR3 DNA reads TGTGCCAGCAGTTTCCACCCTACGACTCCCAGCACAGATACGCAGTATTTT. Translating it yields CASSFHPTTPSTDTQYF. Complete variable domain (other parts from reference TRBV2 and TRBJ2-3): EPEVTQTPSHQVTQMGQEVILRCVPISNHLYFYWYRQILGQKVEFLVSFYNNEISEKSEIFDDQFSVERPDGSNFTLKIRSTKLEDSAMYFCASSFHPTTPSTDTQYFGPGTRLTVL.

The J gene is TRBJ1-2, the V gene TRBV7-9; D not certain. The V and J ends lost 2 bases and 3 bases respectively, with 7 bases between them. Germline V gene data show CDR1 as SEHNR and CDR2 as FQNEAQ (reference sequence). The CDR3 totals 13 residues. This CDR3 is CASSLRTDYGYTF. The CDR3 nucleotides are TGTGCCAGCAGCTTACGCACGGACTATGGCTACACCTTC.

The chain links TRBV27 to TRBJ2-7; 9 bases are a match to TRBD2. Germline CDR1 reads MNHEY; CDR2 reads SMNVEV (reference sequence). V lost 2 bases, J lost 1 base, and 3 bases stayed unmatched. This CDR3 comprises 15 residues. CDR3 nucleotide sequence: TGTGCCAGCAGTTTACTGGCGGGAGGGTCCTACGAGCAGTACTTC. This sequence encodes CASSLLAGGSYEQYF.